The 14 T cell receptor beta chains presented below share a single source sample, sequenced in a study of blood T cell repertoires in COVID-19. Using immunoSEQ multiplex PCR, the repertoire was profiled, and TCRdb retains in-frame clones only, with some absent. This sample has more than 300,000 clones; about nine tenths occur once, and the top ten carry less than 9.5%. Material: PBMCs or T cells enriched from blood (not recorded which). These receptors were taken from a woman aged 25 to 45 who had recovered from COVID-19.

The genes are TRBV12-5 and TRBJ2-3; D remains unclear. The germline V gene has CDR1 LGHNT and CDR2 FRNRAP. The CDR3 is 13 amino acids. V lost 0 bases and J 6 bases, leaving 7 bases between the germline ends. The CDR3 nucleotides read TGTGCTAGTGGTTTGGTCCACCAGGATACGCAGTATTTT. This gives the protein CASGLVHQDTQYF. Drawing the rest from reference TRBV12-5 and TRBJ2-3, the complete variable domain is DARVTQTPRHKVTEMGQEVTMRCQPILGHNTVFWYRQTMMQGLELLAYFRNRAPLDDSGMPKDRFSAEMPDATLATLKIQPSEPRDSAVYFCASGLVHQDTQYFGPGTRLTVL.

The DNA for the CDR3 is TGCGCCAGCAGCCAAGATCTTTACGGTGAATCGTATGGCTACACCTTC. Its protein is CASSQDLYGESYGYTF. The chain couples TRBV4-3 to TRBJ1-2; no firm D call. The CDR3 totals 16 residues. Germline CDR1 is LGHNA and CDR2 is YSLEER. The V gene lost 0 bases and the J gene lost 5 bases, with 16 bases spanning the gap.

This chain joins TRBV4-2 and TRBJ2-1, with 7 bases that match TRBD2. Looked up from germline, CDR1 is LGHNA and CDR2 is YNFKEQ. The CDR3 totals 14 residues. The V gene end was trimmed by 4 bases and the J gene end by 7 bases; junction bases not matched to a gene: 7. The chain's CDR3 is CASSPTGGGNEQFF. CDR3 sequence (DNA): TGTGCCAGCAGCCCGACTGGGGGGGGGAATGAGCAGTTCTTC.

The chain links TRBV30 to TRBJ2-5; D possibly corresponds to TRBD2 (7 bases). From germline, CDR1 is GTSNPN and CDR2 SVGIG (reference sequence). The CDR3 has 15 amino acids. The germline V and J ends were trimmed by 2 bases and 3 bases, with 16 bases remaining between them. Here the CDR3 DNA reads TGTGCCTGGAGTCCGCGAGGGGGGGGTGAAGAGACCCAGTACTTC. Protein: CAWSPRGGGEETQYF.

As to this clone: Other DNA sequences in this sample translate to the same CDR3. V gene TRBV5-1 combines with J gene TRBJ2-1; 11 bases are a match to TRBD2. CDR3 length equals 15 residues. Unmatched junction bases numbered 2, after V lost 3 bases and J lost 3 bases. Germline values: CDR1 SGHRS, CDR2 YFSETQ. DNA of the CDR3: TGCGCCAGCAGCTCCGGGACTAGCGGCTACAATGAGCAGTTCTTC. Encoded protein: CASSSGTSGYNEQFF.

The chain recombines TRBV4-3 with TRBJ2-2, with TRBD1 as a possible D gene (5 bases). CDR1 LGHNA and CDR2 YSLEER come from the germline V gene. The CDR3 has 17 residues. The V end lost 2 bases, the J end lost 2 bases, and 15 bases lay between the germline ends. CDR3 sequence reads: CASSQNQVQGNTGELFF. CDR3 nucleotide sequence: TGCGCCAGCAGCCAAAACCAAGTTCAGGGAAACACCGGGGAGCTGTTTTTT.

The chain uses TRBV28 and TRBJ1-6; 8 nucleotides line up with TRBD1. Germline V gene data show CDR1 as MDHEN and CDR2 as SYDVKM. Trimming took 6 bases from V and 7 from J; bases not matched to a gene: 5. The CDR3 runs to 14 residues. CDR3 sequence (DNA): TGTGCCAGCAGCCTACAGGGGGTAAATTCACCCCTCCACTTT. It translates to CASSLQGVNSPLHF. Drawing the rest from reference TRBV28 and TRBJ1-6, the complete variable domain is DVKVTQSSRYLVKRTGEKVFLECVQDMDHENMFWYRQDPGLGLRLIYFSYDVKMKEKGDIPEGYSVSREKKERFSLILESASTNQTSMYLCASSLQGVNSPLHFGNGTRLTVT.

This clone is a singleton in its sample. The chain carries TRBV19 and TRBJ2-7; the match to TRBD2 covers 7 bases. The CDR3 is 13 amino acids. The J segment lost 3 bases and the V segment lost 7 bases, leaving 6 bases of the junction unmatched. CDR1 and CDR2 from the germline V gene are LNHDA and SQIVND (reference sequence). CDR3 coding DNA: TGTGCCAGTAAGATTGCGGGGGACTACGAGCAGTACTTC. As protein: CASKIAGDYEQYF.

The chain recombines TRBV5-1 with TRBJ1-2; 11 bases agree with TRBD1. The CDR3 runs 15 residues. Germline CDR1 is SGHRS and CDR2 is YFSETQ. After removal of 0 bases from V and 4 bases from J, the junction contained 2 bases not matched to a gene. CDR3 loop: CASSLVGQGAYGYTF. The CDR3 DNA is TGCGCCAGCAGCTTGGTAGGACAGGGGGCCTATGGCTACACCTTC.

V usage is TRBV27 and J usage is TRBJ1-2; weak D call: TRBD1 (5 bases). The V end lost 4 bases, the J end lost 1 base, and 7 bases lay between the germline ends. Germline V lookup: CDR1 MNHEY, CDR2 SMNVEV (reference sequence). This CDR3 has 13 amino acids. DNA of the CDR3: TGTGCCAGCAGTTCGACAGATAACTATGGCTACACCTTC. Encoded protein: CASSSTDNYGYTF.

This sequence joins TRBV18 and TRBJ1-2; 12 bases map to TRBD1. Per germline, CDR1 KGHSH and CDR2 LQKENI. The CDR3 covers 15 residues. The trim removed 3 bases at V and 7 bases at J, leaving 6 bases unmatched. The CDR3, as DNA: TGTGCCAGCTCACCCGGGACAGGGGGCTTTGGTGGCTACACCTTC. Amino acid sequence: CASSPGTGGFGGYTF.

The chain has TRBV7-2 and TRBJ2-5, with 8 positions matching TRBD2. CDR3 length: 16 amino acids. V gave up 5 bases and J gave up 5 bases; unmatched junction bases: 13. Germline loops: CDR1 SGHTA, CDR2 FQGNSA. The CDR3 here is CASSPRPGGVGETQYF. DNA for the CDR3: TGTGCCAGCAGCCCCCGCCCGGGGGGGGTCGGGGAGACCCAGTACTTC.

This chain uses TRBV28 with TRBJ2-1, with D perhaps TRBD2 (5 bases). The CDR3 is 13 amino acids. V lost 7 bases, J lost 15 bases, and 22 bases lay in between. From germline, CDR1 is MDHEN and CDR2 SYDVKM. The CDR3 sequence: CASTQPSHGGGFF. In DNA, the CDR3 is TGTGCCAGCACCCAACCTTCTCACGGAGGTGGGTTCTTC. The full variable domain, rest sourced from reference TRBV28 and TRBJ2-1, is DVKVTQSSRYLVKRTGEKVFLECVQDMDHENMFWYRQDPGLGLRLIYFSYDVKMKEKGDIPEGYSVSREKKERFSLILESASTNQTSMYLCASTQPSHGGGFFGPGTRLTVL.

J is TRBJ2-5 and V is TRBV27, with TRBD1 as a possible D gene (6 bases). Germline V gives CDR1 MNHEY, CDR2 SMNVEV (reference sequence). V gave up 5 bases and J gave up 7 bases, with 17 bases separating them. This CDR3 has 14 residues. The CDR3 DNA reads TGTGCCAGCAGTCTACAGGGTCCGTTGGGGACCCAGTACTTC. This sequence encodes CASSLQGPLGTQYF.